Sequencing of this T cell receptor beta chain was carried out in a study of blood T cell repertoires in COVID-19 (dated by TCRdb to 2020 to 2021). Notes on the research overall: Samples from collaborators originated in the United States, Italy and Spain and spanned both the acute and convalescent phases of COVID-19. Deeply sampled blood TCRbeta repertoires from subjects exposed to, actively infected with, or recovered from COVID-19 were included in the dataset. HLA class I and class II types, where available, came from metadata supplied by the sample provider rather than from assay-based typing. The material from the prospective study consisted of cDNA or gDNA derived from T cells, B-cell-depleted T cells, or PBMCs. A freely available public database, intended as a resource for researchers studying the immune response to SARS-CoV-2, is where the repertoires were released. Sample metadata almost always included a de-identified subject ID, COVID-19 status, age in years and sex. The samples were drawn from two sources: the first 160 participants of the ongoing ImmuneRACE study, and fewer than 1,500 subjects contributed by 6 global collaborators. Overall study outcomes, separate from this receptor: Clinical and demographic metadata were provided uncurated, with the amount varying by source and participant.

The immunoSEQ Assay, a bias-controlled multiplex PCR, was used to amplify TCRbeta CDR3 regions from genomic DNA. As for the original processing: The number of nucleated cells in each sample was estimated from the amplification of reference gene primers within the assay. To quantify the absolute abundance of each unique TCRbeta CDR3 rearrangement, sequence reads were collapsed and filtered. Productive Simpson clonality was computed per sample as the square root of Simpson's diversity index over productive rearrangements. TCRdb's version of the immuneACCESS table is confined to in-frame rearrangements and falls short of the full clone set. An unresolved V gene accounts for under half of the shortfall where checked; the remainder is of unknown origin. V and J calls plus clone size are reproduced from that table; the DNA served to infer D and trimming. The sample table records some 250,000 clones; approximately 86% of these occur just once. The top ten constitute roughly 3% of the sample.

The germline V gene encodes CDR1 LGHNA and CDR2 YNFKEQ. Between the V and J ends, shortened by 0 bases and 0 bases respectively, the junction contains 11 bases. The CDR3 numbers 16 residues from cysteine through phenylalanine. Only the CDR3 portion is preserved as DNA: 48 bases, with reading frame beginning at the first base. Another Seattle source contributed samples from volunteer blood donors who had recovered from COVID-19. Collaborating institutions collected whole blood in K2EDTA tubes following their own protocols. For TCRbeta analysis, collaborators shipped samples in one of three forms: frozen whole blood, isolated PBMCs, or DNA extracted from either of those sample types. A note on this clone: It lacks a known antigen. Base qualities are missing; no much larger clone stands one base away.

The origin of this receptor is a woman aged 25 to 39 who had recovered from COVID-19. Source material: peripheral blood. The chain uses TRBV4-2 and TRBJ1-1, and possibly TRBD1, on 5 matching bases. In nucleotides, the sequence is TGTGCCAGCAGCCAAGAGGGGGGAAACATGAACACTGAAGCTTTCTTT. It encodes CASSQEGGNMNTEAFF.